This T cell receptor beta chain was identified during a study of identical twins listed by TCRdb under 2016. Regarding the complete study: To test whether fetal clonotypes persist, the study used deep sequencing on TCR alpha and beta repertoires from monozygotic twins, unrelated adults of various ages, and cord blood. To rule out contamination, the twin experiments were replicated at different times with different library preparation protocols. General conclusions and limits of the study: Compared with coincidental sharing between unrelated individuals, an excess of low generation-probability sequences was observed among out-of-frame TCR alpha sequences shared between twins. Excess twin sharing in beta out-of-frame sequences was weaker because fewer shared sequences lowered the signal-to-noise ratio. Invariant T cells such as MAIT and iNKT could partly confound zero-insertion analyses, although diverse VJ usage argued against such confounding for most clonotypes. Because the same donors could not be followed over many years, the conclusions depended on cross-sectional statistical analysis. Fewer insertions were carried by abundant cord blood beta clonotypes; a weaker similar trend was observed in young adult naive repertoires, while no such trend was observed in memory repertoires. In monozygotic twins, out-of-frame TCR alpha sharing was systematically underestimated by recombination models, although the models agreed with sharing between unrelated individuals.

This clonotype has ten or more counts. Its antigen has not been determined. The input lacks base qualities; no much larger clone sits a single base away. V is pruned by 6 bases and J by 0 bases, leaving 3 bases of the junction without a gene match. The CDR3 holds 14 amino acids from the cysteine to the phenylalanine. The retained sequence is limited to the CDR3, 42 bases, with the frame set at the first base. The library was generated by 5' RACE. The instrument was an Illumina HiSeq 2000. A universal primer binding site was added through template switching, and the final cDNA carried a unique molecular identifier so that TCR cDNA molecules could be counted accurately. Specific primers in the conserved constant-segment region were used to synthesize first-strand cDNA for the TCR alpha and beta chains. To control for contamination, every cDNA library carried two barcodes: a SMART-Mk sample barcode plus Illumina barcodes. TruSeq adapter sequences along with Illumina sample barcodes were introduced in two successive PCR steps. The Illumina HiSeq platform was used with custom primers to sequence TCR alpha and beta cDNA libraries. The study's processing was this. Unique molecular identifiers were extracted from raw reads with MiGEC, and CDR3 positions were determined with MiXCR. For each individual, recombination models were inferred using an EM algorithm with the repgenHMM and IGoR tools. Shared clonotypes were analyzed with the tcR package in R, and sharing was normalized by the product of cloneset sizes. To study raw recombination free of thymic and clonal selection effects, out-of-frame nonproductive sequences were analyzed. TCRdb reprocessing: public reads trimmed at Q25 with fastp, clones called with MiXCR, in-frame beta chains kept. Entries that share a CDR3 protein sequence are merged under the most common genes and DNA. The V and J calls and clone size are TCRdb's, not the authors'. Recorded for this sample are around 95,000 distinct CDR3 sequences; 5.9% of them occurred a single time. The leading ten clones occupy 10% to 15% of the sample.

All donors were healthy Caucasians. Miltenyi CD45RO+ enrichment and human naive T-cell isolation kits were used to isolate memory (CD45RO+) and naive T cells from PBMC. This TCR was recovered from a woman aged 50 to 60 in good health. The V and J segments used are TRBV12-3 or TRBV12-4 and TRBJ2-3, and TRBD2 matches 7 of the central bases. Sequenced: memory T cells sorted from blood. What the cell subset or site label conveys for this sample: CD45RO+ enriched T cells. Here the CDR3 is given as CASSFSGSTDTQYF. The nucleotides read TGTGCCAGCAGCTTTAGCGGGAGCACAGATACGCAGTATTTT.